These 25 T cell receptor beta chains originate from one sample sequenced in a study of cytomegalovirus exposure and HLA in healthy donors. The PCR employed 60 Vbeta primers together with 13 Jbeta primers. Clones were read by immunoSEQ multiplex PCR, and TCRdb kept only the in-frame ones, dropping some. The sample consists of fewer than 200,000 clones, around 75% of them appearing once. What was sequenced was PBMCs. The receptors shown here come from a male donor in good health and CMV-seronegative.

This clone was picked up a small number of times. The genes are TRBV11-2 and TRBJ1-2; TRBD1 matches at 9 bases. Germline values: CDR1 SGHAT, CDR2 FQNNGV. V shed 5 bases, J shed 5 bases, and the junction held 18 bases outside the gene matches. CDR3 size: 18 residues. This CDR3 is CASSQGVGNRGHRYGYTF. The CDR3, as DNA: TGTGCCAGCAGCCAGGGGGTCGGTAACAGGGGGCATCGGTATGGCTACACCTTC.

The rearrangement links TRBV6-1 to TRBJ1-4; D unclear. The CDR3 covers 14 residues. Per the germline V gene, CDR1 is MNHNS and CDR2 is SASEGT. Trimming took 6 bases from V and 6 from J, leaving 14 bases between them. CDR3 region: CASSDRRRDEKLFF. CDR3 in DNA: TGTGCCAGCAGCGACCGTAGGCGGGATGAAAAACTGTTTTTT.

The J gene is TRBJ2-2, the V gene TRBV27; 9 positions match TRBD1. V was clipped by 5 bases and J by 6 bases; unmatched bases: 10. The germline gives CDR1 MNHEY, CDR2 SMNVEV (reference sequence). The length of the CDR3 is 16 residues. CDR3 in amino acids: CASSPRTGDDSGELFF. CDR3 bases: TGTGCCAGCAGTCCCCGGACAGGGGACGATTCCGGGGAGCTGTTTTTT.

The V and J genes are TRBV5-4 and TRBJ2-2, with 9 bases aligning to TRBD2. Germline V gene data show CDR1 as SGHNT and CDR2 as YYREEE (reference sequence). CDR3 size: 15 residues. V trimming: 5 bases; J trimming: 5 bases; junction bases outside the gene matches: 7. The CDR3, as DNA: TGTGCCAGCAGGCGGGGACTAGCTCAAACCGGGGAGCTGTTTTTT. Amino acids: CASRRGLAQTGELFF. Full variable domain (remainder filled in from reference TRBV5-4 and TRBJ2-2): ETGVTQSPTHLIKTRGQQVTLRCSSQSGHNTVSWYQQALGQGPQFIFQYYREEENGRGNFPPRFSGLQFPNYSSELNVNALELDDSALYLCASRRGLAQTGELFFGEGSRLTVL.

This clone was observed a handful of times. This CDR3 reads CASSDDGQNTEAFF. The CDR3 bases are TGTGCCAGCAGTGACGACGGACAGAACACTGAAGCTTTCTTT. This sequence joins TRBV6-1 and TRBJ1-1; D might be TRBD1 (5 bases). This CDR3 region has 14 residues. Germline V CDR1 and CDR2: MNHNS, SASEGT. Deletions cut 3 bases from V and 1 base from J, with 9 bases between.

J is TRBJ1-1 and V is TRBV19; D is perhaps TRBD1 (5 bases). CDR3 length: 12 residues. Germline assignment: CDR1 LNHDA and CDR2 SQIVND (reference sequence). Trimming cost V 6 bases and J 5 bases, with 10 bases left between them. CDR3 sequence reads: CASSNKGTEAFF. The CDR3 bases are TGTGCCAGTAGCAACAAGGGGACTGAAGCTTTCTTT.

The DNA of the CDR3 is TGTGCCCGTTCGCAGGGCCTCTGGTCTGAAGCTTTCTTT. Protein product: CARSQGLWSEAFF. V usage is TRBV10-3 and J usage is TRBJ1-1, with D perhaps TRBD1 (5 bases). Trimming cost V 11 bases and J 6 bases, with 19 bases left between them. This CDR3 region has 13 residues. Germline V lookup: CDR1 ENHRY, CDR2 SYGVKD.

The CDR3 DNA reads TGTGCCAGGGCGGGGGGGAGCTCCTACGAGCAGTACTTC. Its protein is CARAGGSSYEQYF. This chain uses TRBV2 with TRBJ2-7; TRBD2 matches 9 bases. V lost 9 bases to trimming and J lost 0 bases; unmatched junction nucleotides: 3. CDR1 and CDR2 from the germline V gene are SNHLY and FYNNEI. This CDR3 has 13 amino acids.

The CDR3 is CASSQGVGNTIYF. The DNA for the CDR3 is TGCGCCAGCAGCCAGGGGGTGGGAAACACCATATATTTT. The V gene is TRBV5-1, the J gene TRBJ1-3; 7 positions agree with TRBD1. Per germline, CDR1 SGHRS and CDR2 YFSETQ. The V gene end was trimmed by 4 bases and the J gene end by 4 bases; junction bases not matched to a gene: 2. This CDR3 is built from 13 residues.

The chain recombines TRBV6-5 with TRBJ1-2, with 11 positions matching TRBD1. The CDR3 is made up of 14 amino acids. Germline V gene data show CDR1 as MNHEY and CDR2 as SVGAGI. The junction had 9 bases not matched to a gene; V was cut back by 7 bases and J by 8 bases. The CDR3 DNA follows: TGTGCCAGCAAATCGGACAGGGGGCGCGGAGGCTACACCTTC. Protein: CASKSDRGRGGYTF.

This clone came up once. The chain is built from TRBV6-1 and TRBJ2-3; TRBD2 matches at 9 bases. The length of the CDR3 is 15 residues. The V gene end was trimmed by 2 bases and the J gene end by 6 bases; junction bases not matched to a gene: 6. Germline-derived CDR1 and CDR2 are MNHNS and SASEGT. The chain's CDR3 is CASSELGTSIDTQYF. In nucleotides, the CDR3 is TGTGCCAGCAGTGAATTGGGGACTAGCATCGATACGCAGTATTTT.

This chain uses TRBV4-2 with TRBJ2-5, with 12 positions matching TRBD2. From germline, CDR1 is LGHNA and CDR2 YNFKEQ. The V and J ends lost 1 base and 1 base, in that order; junction bases with no gene match: 7. The CDR3 has 18 residues. The CDR3 reads CASSQGTSGNGAQETQYF. The DNA for the CDR3 is TGTGCCAGCAGCCAAGGGACTAGCGGGAATGGGGCCCAAGAGACCCAGTACTTC.

The chain employs TRBV30 and TRBJ2-3; the match to TRBD2 covers 9 bases. This CDR3 region has 15 residues. V shed 2 bases and J 3 bases; nucleotides not matched to a gene: 6. The germline gives CDR1 GTSNPN, CDR2 SVGIG (reference sequence). The CDR3 sequence: CAWSINSGRTDTQYF. In DNA, the CDR3 is TGTGCCTGGAGTATCAATAGCGGGAGAACAGATACGCAGTATTTT.

The chain couples TRBV6-5 to TRBJ2-6; D possibly corresponds to TRBD2 (6 bases). This CDR3 is built from 15 residues. Trimming left V 6 bases short and J 0 bases short, with 9 bases between. CDR1 is MNHEY and CDR2 is SVGAGI in the germline V gene. The CDR3 is CASRLDYSGANVLTF. CDR3 DNA: TGTGCCAGCAGGCTGGACTACTCTGGGGCCAACGTCCTGACTTTC.

This clone was seen only a few times. The chain couples TRBV6-1 to TRBJ1-4; 12 positions agree with TRBD1. Trimming cost V 0 bases and J 8 bases; bases outside gene matches: 4. Germline-derived CDR1 and CDR2 are MNHNS and SASEGT. The CDR3 loop spans 16 amino acids. CDR3 in amino acids: CASSEAGGQGAEKLFF. CDR3 nucleotide sequence: TGTGCCAGCAGTGAAGCCGGGGGACAGGGGGCGGAAAAACTGTTTTTT.

The chain employs TRBV4-1 and TRBJ1-2, with 8 nucleotides matching TRBD1. There are 15 residues in the CDR3. Germline V gives CDR1 MGHRA, CDR2 YSYEKL. After removal of 1 base from V and 8 bases from J, the junction contained 9 bases not matched to a gene. The CDR3 DNA reads as TGCGCCAGCAGCCAAGCGGCCCGGGACAGGTGGGGCTACACCTTC. Translated: CASSQAARDRWGYTF.

The chain couples TRBV5-1 to TRBJ2-1, with TRBD1 matching over 10 bases. Trimming cost V 4 bases and J 2 bases; bases outside gene matches: 9. The germline V gene encodes CDR1 SGHRS and CDR2 YFSETQ. CDR3 length: 17 residues. CDR3 in DNA: TGCGCCAGCAGCGGGAAGCTAGGGACAGGGGCCTACAATGAGCAGTTCTTC. Translated, it gives CASSGKLGTGAYNEQFF. The whole variable domain, remainder taken from reference TRBV5-1 and TRBJ2-1, is KAGVTQTPRYLIKTRGQQVTLSCSPISGHRSVSWYQQTPGQGLQFLFEYFSETQRNKGNFPGRFSGRQFSNSRSEMNVSTLELGDSALYLCASSGKLGTGAYNEQFFGPGTRLTVL.

The chain has TRBV6-1 and TRBJ2-5; D might be TRBD1 (5 bases). Per the germline V gene, CDR1 is MNHNS and CDR2 is SASEGT. The CDR3 has 15 amino acids. Deletions cut 5 bases from V and 5 bases from J, with 18 bases between. CDR3 in amino acids: CASSLGPGSRETQYF. Written as DNA, the CDR3 is TGTGCCAGCAGTTTGGGCCCAGGGTCGCGGGAGACCCAGTACTTC.

This chain joins TRBV6-5 and TRBJ2-7, with TRBD2 as a possible D gene (7 bases). The CDR3 length is 15 residues. CDR1 MNHEY and CDR2 SVGAGI come from the germline V gene. Trimming removed 5 bases at V and 3 bases at J, with 17 bases between. CDR3 sequence (DNA): TGTGCCAGCAGTAAGGGGGGGGTTCCCGTCTACGAGCAGTACTTC. Its protein is CASSKGGVPVYEQYF.

V and J are TRBV9 and TRBJ2-5; 7 positions agree with TRBD1. The CDR3 runs 14 residues. Per the germline V gene, CDR1 is SGDLS and CDR2 is YYNGEE. V shed 4 bases, J shed 2 bases, and the junction held 5 bases outside the gene matches. The CDR3 region has the DNA TGTGCCAGCAGCTTCGCGACAGGGCAAGAGACCCAGTACTTC. This sequence encodes CASSFATGQETQYF. Combining the CDR3 with reference TRBV9 and TRBJ2-5 gives the whole variable domain DSGVTQTPKHLITATGQRVTLRCSPRSGDLSVYWYQQSLDQGLQFLIQYYNGEERAKGNILERFSAQQFPDLHSELNLSSLELGDSALYFCASSFATGQETQYFGPGTRLLVL.

The gene calls are TRBV28 and TRBJ1-2; the match to TRBD1 covers 7 bases. CDR1 and CDR2 (germline): MDHEN, SYDVKM. V lost 7 bases, J lost 4 bases, and 9 bases stayed unmatched. The CDR3 has 14 residues. CDR3 sequence reads: CASIPPGGLYGYTF. CDR3 in DNA: TGTGCCAGCATCCCGCCAGGGGGTCTCTATGGCTACACCTTC.

The rearrangement links TRBV5-1 to TRBJ2-2, with 8 bases aligning to TRBD2. V lost 6 bases to trimming and J lost 0 bases; unmatched junction nucleotides: 4. The CDR3 loop spans 15 amino acids. Germline CDR1 is SGHRS and CDR2 is YFSETQ. CDR3 bases: TGCGCCAGCAACCCTAGCGGGTCGAACACCGGGGAGCTGTTTTTT. Its protein is CASNPSGSNTGELFF.

This clone was found a few times. The genes are TRBV4-1 and TRBJ2-2; the match to TRBD2 covers 7 bases. J was trimmed by 0 bases and V by 4 bases; bases with no gene match: 14. The CDR3 contains 19 residues. Per the germline V gene, CDR1 is MGHRA and CDR2 is YSYEKL. The chain's CDR3 is CASSLLGIQRGPNTGELFF. DNA for the CDR3: TGCGCCAGCAGCCTCCTTGGGATACAGCGGGGACCGAACACCGGGGAGCTGTTTTTT.

This rearrangement joins TRBV5-1 to TRBJ2-2; the match to TRBD1 covers 7 bases. With 3 bases clipped from V and 6 bases from J, the junction kept 5 bases outside the gene matches. Germline V gives CDR1 SGHRS, CDR2 YFSETQ. The CDR3 is 14 amino acids. CDR3 protein: CASSSTGRAGELFF. The CDR3 DNA is TGCGCCAGCAGCTCGACAGGGCGAGCCGGGGAGCTGTTTTTT.

The gene calls are TRBV6-5 and TRBJ1-1; 9 bases fit TRBD1. J gave up 4 bases and V 6 bases, and 6 bases lay outside the gene matches. Germline V lookup: CDR1 MNHEY, CDR2 SVGAGI. The length of the CDR3 is 14 residues. Here the CDR3 reads CASSDDRGVTEAFF. The CDR3 DNA sequence: TGTGCCAGCAGCGACGACAGGGGGGTCACTGAAGCTTTCTTT.